The subject of this entry is one TCR beta chain. The PCR made use of 60 Vbeta and 13 Jbeta primers. Here immunoSEQ multiplex PCR was the method, and the copy in TCRdb shows in-frame clones only, minus some. The repertoire holds 150,000 or so clones, with approximately 80% as singletons. This sample is drawn from a study of cytomegalovirus exposure and HLA in healthy donors. The germline CDR1 and CDR2 sequences are SGHNT and YYREEE (reference sequence). The CDR3 consists of 14 residues. The sample taken for sequencing was PBMCs. This TCR was sampled from a man between 40 and 49 years old in good health and CMV-seropositive. This chain connects TRBV5-4 to TRBJ2-5, with D possibly being TRBD1 (5 bases). The J call may be wrong; the DNA end is better matched by TRBJ2-7. CDR3 region: CASSLAQGEYEQYF. The CDR3 nucleotides are TGTGCCAGCAGCTTGGCGCAAGGGGAATACGAGCAGTACTTC.